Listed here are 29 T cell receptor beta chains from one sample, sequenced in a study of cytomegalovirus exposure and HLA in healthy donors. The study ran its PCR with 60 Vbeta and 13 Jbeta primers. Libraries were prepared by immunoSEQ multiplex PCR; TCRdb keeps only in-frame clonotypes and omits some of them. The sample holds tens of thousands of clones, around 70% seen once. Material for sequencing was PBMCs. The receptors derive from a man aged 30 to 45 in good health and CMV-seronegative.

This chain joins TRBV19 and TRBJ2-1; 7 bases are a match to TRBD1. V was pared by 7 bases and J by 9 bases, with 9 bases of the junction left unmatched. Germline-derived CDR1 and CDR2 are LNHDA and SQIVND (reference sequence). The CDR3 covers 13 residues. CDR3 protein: CASMDRTWGEQFF. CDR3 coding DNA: TGTGCCAGTATGGACAGGACGTGGGGTGAGCAGTTCTTC. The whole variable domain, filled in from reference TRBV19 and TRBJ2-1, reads DGGITQSPKYLFRKEGQNVTLSCEQNLNHDAMYWYRQDPGQGLRLIYYSQIVNDFQKGDIAEGYSVSREKKESFPLTVTSAQKNPTAFYLCASMDRTWGEQFFGPGTRLTVL.

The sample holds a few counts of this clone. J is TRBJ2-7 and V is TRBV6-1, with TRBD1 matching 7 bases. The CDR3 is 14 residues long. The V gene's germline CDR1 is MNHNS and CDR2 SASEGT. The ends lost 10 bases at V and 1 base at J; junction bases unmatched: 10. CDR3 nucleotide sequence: TGTGCCATCCGGACAGGTACTTTTTCCTACGAGCAGTACTTC. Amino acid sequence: CAIRTGTFSYEQYF.

The CDR3 protein is CASSQGDGALNQQYF. The CDR3 nucleotides read TGTGCCAGCAGCCAAGGAGACGGAGCCCTAAACCAGCAGTACTTC. This chain uses TRBV7-3 with TRBJ2-5; no definite D call. This CDR3 is built from 15 residues. Germline V lookup: CDR1 SGHTA, CDR2 FQGTGA. V dropped 5 bases and J dropped 11 bases, with 24 bases sitting between them.

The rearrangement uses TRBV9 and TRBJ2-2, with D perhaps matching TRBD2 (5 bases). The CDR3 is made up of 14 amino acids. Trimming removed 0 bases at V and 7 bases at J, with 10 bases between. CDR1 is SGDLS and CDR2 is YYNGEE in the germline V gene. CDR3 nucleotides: TGTGCCAGCAGCGTAGTAGGGAGCAGCGGGGAGCTGTTTTTT. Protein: CASSVVGSSGELFF. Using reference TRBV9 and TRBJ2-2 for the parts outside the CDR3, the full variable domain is DSGVTQTPKHLITATGQRVTLRCSPRSGDLSVYWYQQSLDQGLQFLIQYYNGEERAKGNILERFSAQQFPDLHSELNLSSLELGDSALYFCASSVVGSSGELFFGEGSRLTVL.

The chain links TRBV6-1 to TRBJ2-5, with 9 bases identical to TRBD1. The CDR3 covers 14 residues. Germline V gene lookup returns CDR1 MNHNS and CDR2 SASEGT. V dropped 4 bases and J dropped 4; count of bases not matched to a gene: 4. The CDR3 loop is CASSANRGRETQYF. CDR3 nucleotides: TGTGCCAGCAGTGCAAACAGGGGGCGAGAGACCCAGTACTTC.

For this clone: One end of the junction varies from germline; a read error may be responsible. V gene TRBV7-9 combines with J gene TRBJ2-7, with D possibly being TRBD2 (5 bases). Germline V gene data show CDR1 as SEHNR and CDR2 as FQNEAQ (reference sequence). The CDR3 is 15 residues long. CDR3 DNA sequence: TGTTCCAGCAGCCCAAGGGTGGGAGAGGGTTACGAGCAGTACTTC. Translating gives CSSSPRVGEGYEQYF.

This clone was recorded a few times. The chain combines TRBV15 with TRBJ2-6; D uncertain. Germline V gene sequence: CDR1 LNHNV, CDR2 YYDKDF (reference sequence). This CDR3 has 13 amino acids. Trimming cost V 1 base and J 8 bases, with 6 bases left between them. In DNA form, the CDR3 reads TGTGCCACCAGCAGAGTCCCGTCCAACGTCCTGACTTTC. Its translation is CATSRVPSNVLTF.

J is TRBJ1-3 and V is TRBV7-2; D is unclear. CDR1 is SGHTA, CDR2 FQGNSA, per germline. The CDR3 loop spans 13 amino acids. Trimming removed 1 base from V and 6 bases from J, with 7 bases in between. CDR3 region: CASSLGRVNTIYF. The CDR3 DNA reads TGTGCCAGCAGCTTAGGGCGGGTAAACACCATATATTTT.

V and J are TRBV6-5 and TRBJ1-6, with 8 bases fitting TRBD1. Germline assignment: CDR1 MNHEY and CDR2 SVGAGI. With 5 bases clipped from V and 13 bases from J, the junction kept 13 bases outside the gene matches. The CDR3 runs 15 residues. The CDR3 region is CASSRKGTGGRPLHF. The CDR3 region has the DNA TGTGCCAGCAGTAGAAAAGGGACAGGAGGCAGGCCCCTCCACTTT.

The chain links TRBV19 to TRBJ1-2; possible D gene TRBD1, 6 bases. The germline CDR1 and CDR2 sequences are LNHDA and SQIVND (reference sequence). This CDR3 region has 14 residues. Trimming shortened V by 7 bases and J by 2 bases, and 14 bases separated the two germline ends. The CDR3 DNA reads TGTGCCAGTACCCAGGGGCAGGGGAACTATGGCTACACCTTC. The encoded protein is CASTQGQGNYGYTF.

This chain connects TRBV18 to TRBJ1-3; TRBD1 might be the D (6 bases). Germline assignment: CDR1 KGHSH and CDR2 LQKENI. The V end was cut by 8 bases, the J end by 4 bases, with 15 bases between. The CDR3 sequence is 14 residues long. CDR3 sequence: CASGTQGTGNTIYF. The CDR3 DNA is TGTGCCAGCGGGACCCAGGGGACGGGAAACACCATATATTTT.

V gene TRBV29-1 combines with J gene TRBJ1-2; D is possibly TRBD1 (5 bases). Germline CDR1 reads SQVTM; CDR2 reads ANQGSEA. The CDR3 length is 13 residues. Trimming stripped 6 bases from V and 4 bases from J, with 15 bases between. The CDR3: CSVPDGGGYGYTF. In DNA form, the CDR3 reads TGCAGCGTACCAGACGGGGGGGGCTATGGCTACACCTTC.

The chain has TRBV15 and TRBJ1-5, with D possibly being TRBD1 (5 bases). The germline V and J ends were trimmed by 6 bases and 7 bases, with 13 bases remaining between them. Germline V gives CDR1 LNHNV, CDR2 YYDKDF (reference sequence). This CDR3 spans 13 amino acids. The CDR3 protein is CATREGGGQPQHF. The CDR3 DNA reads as TGTGCCACCAGAGAGGGCGGGGGACAGCCCCAGCATTTT.

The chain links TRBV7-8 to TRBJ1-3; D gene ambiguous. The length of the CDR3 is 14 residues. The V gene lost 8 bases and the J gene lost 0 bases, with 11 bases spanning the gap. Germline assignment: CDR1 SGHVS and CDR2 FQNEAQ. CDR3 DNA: TGTGCCAGCCGGTCGCGGGTCTCTGGAAACACCATATATTTT. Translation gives CASRSRVSGNTIYF.

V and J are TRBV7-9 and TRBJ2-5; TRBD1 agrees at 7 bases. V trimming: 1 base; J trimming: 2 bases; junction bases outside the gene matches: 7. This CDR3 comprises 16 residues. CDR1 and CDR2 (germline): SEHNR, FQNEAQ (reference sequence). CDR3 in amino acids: CASSLGGRQGQETQYF. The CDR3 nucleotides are TGTGCCAGCAGCTTAGGGGGGAGACAGGGTCAAGAGACCCAGTACTTC.

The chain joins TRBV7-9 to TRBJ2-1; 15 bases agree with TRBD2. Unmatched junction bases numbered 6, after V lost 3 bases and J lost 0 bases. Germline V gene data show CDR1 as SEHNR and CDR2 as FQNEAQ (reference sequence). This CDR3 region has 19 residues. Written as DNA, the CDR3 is TGTGCCAGCAGCTTGCCGGGACTAGCGGGAGGAAGCTCCTACAATGAGCAGTTCTTC. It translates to CASSLPGLAGGSSYNEQFF.

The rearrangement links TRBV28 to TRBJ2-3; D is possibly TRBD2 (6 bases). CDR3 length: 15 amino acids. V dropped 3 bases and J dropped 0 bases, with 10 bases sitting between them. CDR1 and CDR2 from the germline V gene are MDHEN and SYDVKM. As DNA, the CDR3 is TGTGCCAGCAGTTTTGTAGCGGAGAGCACAGATACGCAGTATTTT. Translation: CASSFVAESTDTQYF.

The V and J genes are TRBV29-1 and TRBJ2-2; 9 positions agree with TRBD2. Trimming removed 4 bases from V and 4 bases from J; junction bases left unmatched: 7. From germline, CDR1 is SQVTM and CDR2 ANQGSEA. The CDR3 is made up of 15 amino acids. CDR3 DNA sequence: TGCAGCGTTGTTAGCGGGAGCCTAAGCACCGGGGAGCTGTTTTTT. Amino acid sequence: CSVVSGSLSTGELFF.

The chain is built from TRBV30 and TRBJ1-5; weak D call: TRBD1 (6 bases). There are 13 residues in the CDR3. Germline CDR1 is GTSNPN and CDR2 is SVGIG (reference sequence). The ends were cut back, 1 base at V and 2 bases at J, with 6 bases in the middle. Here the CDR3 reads CAWSAGGNQPQHF. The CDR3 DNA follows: TGTGCCTGGAGTGCAGGGGGCAATCAGCCCCAGCATTTT.

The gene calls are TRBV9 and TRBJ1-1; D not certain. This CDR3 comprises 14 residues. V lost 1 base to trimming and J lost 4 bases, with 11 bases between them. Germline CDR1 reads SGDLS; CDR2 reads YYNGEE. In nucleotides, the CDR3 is TGTGCCAGCAGCGTATCCGGGGTCACCACTGAAGCTTTCTTT. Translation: CASSVSGVTTEAFF. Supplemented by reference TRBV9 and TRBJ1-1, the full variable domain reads DSGVTQTPKHLITATGQRVTLRCSPRSGDLSVYWYQQSLDQGLQFLIQYYNGEERAKGNILERFSAQQFPDLHSELNLSSLELGDSALYFCASSVSGVTTEAFFGQGTRLTVV.

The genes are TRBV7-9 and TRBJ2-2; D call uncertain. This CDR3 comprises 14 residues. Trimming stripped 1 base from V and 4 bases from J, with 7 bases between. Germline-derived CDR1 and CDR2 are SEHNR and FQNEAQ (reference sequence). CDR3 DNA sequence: TGTGCCAGCAGCTTAGAGCTTAGCACCGGGGAGCTGTTTTTT. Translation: CASSLELSTGELFF.

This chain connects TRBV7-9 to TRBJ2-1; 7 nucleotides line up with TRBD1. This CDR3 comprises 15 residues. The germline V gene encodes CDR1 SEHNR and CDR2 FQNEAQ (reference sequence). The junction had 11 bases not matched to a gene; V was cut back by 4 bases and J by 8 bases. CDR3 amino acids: CASSSPDRVSHEQFF. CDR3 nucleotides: TGTGCCAGCAGCTCACCTGACAGGGTTTCCCATGAGCAGTTCTTC.

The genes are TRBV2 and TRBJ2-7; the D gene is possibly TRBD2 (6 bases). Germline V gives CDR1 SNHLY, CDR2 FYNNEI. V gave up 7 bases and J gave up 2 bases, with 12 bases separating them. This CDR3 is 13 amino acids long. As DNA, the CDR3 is TGTGCCAGCAACTCCGGGAGAGCCTACGAGCAGTACTTC. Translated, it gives CASNSGRAYEQYF.

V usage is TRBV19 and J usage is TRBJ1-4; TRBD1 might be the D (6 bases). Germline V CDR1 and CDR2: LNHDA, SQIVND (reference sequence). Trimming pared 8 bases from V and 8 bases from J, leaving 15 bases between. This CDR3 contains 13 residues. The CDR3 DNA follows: TGTGCCAGTCAGGGGCGGAGAGCGGAAAAACTGTTTTTT. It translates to CASQGRRAEKLFF.

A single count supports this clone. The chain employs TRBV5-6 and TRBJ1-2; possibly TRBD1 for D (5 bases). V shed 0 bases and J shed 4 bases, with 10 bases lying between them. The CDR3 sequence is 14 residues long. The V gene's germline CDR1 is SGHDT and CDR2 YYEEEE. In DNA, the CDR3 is TGTGCCAGCAGCTTGGACAGGAAGGTCTATGGCTACACCTTC. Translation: CASSLDRKVYGYTF.

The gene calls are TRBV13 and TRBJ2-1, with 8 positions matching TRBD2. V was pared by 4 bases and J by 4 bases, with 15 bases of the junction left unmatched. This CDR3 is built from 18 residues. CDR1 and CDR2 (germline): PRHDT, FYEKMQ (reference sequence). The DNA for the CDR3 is TGTGCCAGCAGCTCCCGCACCAGGAGCGGGAGAAGGTACAATGAGCAGTTCTTC. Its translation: CASSSRTRSGRRYNEQFF. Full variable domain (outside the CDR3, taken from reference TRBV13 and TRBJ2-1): AAGVIQSPRHLIKEKRETATLKCYPIPRHDTVYWYQQGPGQDPQFLISFYEKMQSDKGSIPDRFSAQQFSDYHSELNMSSLELGDSALYFCASSSRTRSGRRYNEQFFGPGTRLTVL.

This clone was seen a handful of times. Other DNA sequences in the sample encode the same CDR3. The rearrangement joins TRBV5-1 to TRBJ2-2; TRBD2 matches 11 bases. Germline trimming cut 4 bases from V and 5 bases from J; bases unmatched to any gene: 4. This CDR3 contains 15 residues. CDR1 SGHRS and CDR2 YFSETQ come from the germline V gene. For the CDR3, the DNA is TGCGCCAGCAGCGTATGGACTAGCGGGACCGGGGAGCTGTTTTTT. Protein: CASSVWTSGTGELFF. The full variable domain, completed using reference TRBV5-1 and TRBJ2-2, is KAGVTQTPRYLIKTRGQQVTLSCSPISGHRSVSWYQQTPGQGLQFLFEYFSETQRNKGNFPGRFSGRQFSNSRSEMNVSTLELGDSALYLCASSVWTSGTGELFFGEGSRLTVL.

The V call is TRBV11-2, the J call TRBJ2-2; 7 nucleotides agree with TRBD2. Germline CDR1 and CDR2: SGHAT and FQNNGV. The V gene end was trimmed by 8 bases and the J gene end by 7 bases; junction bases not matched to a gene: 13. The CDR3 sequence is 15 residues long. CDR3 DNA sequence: TGTGCCAGCGTCCCTCAGAGCGGGGTCAGCGGGGAGCTGTTTTTT. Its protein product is CASVPQSGVSGELFF.

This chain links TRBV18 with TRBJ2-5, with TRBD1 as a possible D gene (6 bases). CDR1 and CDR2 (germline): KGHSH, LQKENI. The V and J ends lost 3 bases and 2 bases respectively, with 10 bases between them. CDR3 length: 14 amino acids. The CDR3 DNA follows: TGTGCCAGCTCACCTCAGGGGACACAAGAGACCCAGTACTTC. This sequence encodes CASSPQGTQETQYF.